These 11 T cell receptor beta chains originate from one sample sequenced in a study of T-cell memory formation after mild COVID-19 (dated by TCRdb to the early 2020s). The library was produced with 5' RACE. Sequencing used an Illumina NovaSeq 6000. Using fastp at Q25 and MiXCR, TCRdb reprocessed the public reads and kept productive beta chains. Rows are unified per CDR3 protein, each entry keeping the most common DNA and genes. The sample data list more than 15,000 distinct CDR3 sequences, and approximately 20% of these were observed just once. The ten largest make up roughly three fifths of the sample. Sequenced material: PBMCs or a T cell subset sorted from them (not recorded which). Source of these receptors: a man aged 18 to 29 who had mild COVID-19 (a few samples of this study predate the infection). The sample titles of this study are shuffled in the database, so cell type and time point are left out; the donor was told from shared clones.

This clonotype has a handful of counts. The chain is built from TRBV5-1 and TRBJ1-1; the D is unclear. Trimming shortened V by 0 bases and J by 1 base, and 16 bases separated the two germline ends. The CDR3 has 17 residues. The germline gives CDR1 SGHRS, CDR2 YFSETQ. The CDR3 here is CASSLVFNQDGNTEAFF. DNA of the CDR3: TGCGCCAGCAGCTTGGTTTTTAACCAAGACGGGAACACTGAAGCTTTCTTT.

This clonotype came up once. The V call is TRBV5-1, the J call TRBJ2-5; tentatively, D is TRBD1 (5 bases). Germline-derived CDR1 and CDR2 are SGHRS and YFSETQ. Trimming shortened V by 0 bases and J by 7 bases, and 10 bases separated the two germline ends. This CDR3 spans 13 amino acids. In nucleotides, the CDR3 is TGCGCCAGCAGCTTGGACCTGCAGGGGACCCAGTACTTC. Protein: CASSLDLQGTQYF.

This chain uses TRBV27 with TRBJ2-7, with 7 bases that match TRBD1. The CDR3 sequence is 14 residues long. The ends lost 3 bases at V and 2 bases at J; junction bases unmatched: 4. Per germline, CDR1 MNHEY and CDR2 SMNVEV (reference sequence). The CDR3 sequence is CASSFQGQTYEQYF. The CDR3 DNA reads as TGTGCCAGCAGTTTCCAGGGACAGACCTACGAGCAGTACTTC.

This sequence joins TRBV13 and TRBJ2-7; no clear D gene. The CDR3 has 12 amino acids. V was pared by 1 base and J by 6 bases, with 7 bases between. Looked up from germline, CDR1 is PRHDT and CDR2 is FYEKMQ (reference sequence). The CDR3 is CASSLDAVEQYF. Here the CDR3 DNA reads TGTGCCAGCAGCTTAGATGCAGTCGAGCAGTACTTC. Full variable domain (outside the CDR3, taken from reference TRBV13 and TRBJ2-7): AAGVIQSPRHLIKEKRETATLKCYPIPRHDTVYWYQQGPGQDPQFLISFYEKMQSDKGSIPDRFSAQQFSDYHSELNMSSLELGDSALYFCASSLDAVEQYFGPGTRLTVT.

This clonotype turned up a few times. The chain joins TRBV11-2 to TRBJ1-1; no clear D gene. The CDR3 spans 13 residues. In germline, CDR1 is SGHAT, CDR2 FQNNGV. V was clipped by 0 bases and J by 0 bases, with 2 bases between them. The CDR3 sequence: CASSLEVNTEAFF. CDR3 DNA sequence: TGTGCCAGCAGCTTAGAAGTGAACACTGAAGCTTTCTTT.

Many counts were recorded for this clonotype. V and J are TRBV6-2 or TRBV6-3 and TRBJ1-2, with a weak D call TRBD1 (6 bases). Germline loops: CDR1 MNHEY, CDR2 SVGEGT. The length of the CDR3 is 14 residues. Trimming stripped 5 bases from V and 5 bases from J, with 15 bases between. The chain's CDR3 is CASSDPGTPYGYTF. The CDR3 region has the DNA TGTGCCAGCAGTGACCCCGGGACACCTTATGGCTACACCTTC.

The rearrangement joins TRBV5-1 to TRBJ2-3, with TRBD1 matching over 10 bases. After removal of 2 bases from V and 6 bases from J, the junction contained 9 bases not matched to a gene. Germline V gene data show CDR1 as SGHRS and CDR2 as YFSETQ. This CDR3 comprises 16 residues. CDR3 DNA: TGCGCCAGCAGCTTAACGGGACAGGGGCAAGGGGATACGCAGTATTTT. Amino acid sequence: CASSLTGQGQGDTQYF.

V gene TRBV18 combines with J gene TRBJ1-2; D remains unclear. Germline V lookup: CDR1 KGHSH, CDR2 LQKENI. The CDR3 sequence is 17 residues long. The germline V and J ends were trimmed by 2 bases and 0 bases, with 16 bases remaining between them. In nucleotides, the CDR3 is TGTGCCAGCTCACCATCCCCTTCCGGGATATCTAACTATGGCTACACCTTC. The encoded protein is CASSPSPSGISNYGYTF.

This clonotype occurred many times. This chain uses TRBV13 with TRBJ2-7; 8 bases map to TRBD1. Looked up from germline, CDR1 is PRHDT and CDR2 is FYEKMQ (reference sequence). Trimming at V came to 5 bases and at J to 5 bases, leaving 14 bases not matched to a gene. CDR3 length: 16 amino acids. CDR3: CASSPWTGPPGDEQYF. Here the CDR3 DNA reads TGTGCCAGCAGCCCGTGGACAGGGCCCCCTGGGGACGAGCAGTACTTC.

This rearrangement joins TRBV21-1 to TRBJ2-7. TRBV21-1 is a pseudogene locus. The CDR3 length is 13 residues. In DNA form, the CDR3 reads TGTGCCAGCAGCAAAAGGCAGGCTGACGAGCAGTACGTC. Its protein is CASSKRQADEQYV.

The chain uses TRBV18 and TRBJ1-3, with TRBD1 as a possible D gene (6 bases). The CDR3 has 12 amino acids. The V end lost 8 bases, the J end lost 4 bases, and 9 bases lay between the germline ends. Per the germline V gene, CDR1 is KGHSH and CDR2 is LQKENI. CDR3: CASKDSGNTIYF. The CDR3 bases are TGTGCCAGCAAGGACAGCGGAAACACCATATATTTT.